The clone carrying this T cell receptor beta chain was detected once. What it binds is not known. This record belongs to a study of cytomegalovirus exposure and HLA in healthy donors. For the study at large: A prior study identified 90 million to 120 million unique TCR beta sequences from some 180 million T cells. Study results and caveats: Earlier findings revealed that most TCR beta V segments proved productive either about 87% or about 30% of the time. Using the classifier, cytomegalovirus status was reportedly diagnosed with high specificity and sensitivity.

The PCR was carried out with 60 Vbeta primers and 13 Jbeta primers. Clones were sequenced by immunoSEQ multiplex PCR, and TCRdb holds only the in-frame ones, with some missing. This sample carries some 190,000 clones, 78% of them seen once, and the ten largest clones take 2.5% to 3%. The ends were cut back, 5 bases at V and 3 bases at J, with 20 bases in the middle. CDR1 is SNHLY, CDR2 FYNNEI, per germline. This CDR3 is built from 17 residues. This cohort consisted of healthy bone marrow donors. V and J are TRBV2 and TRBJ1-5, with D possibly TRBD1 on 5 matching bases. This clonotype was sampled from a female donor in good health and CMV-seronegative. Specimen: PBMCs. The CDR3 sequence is CASSSMGGSQFNQPQHF. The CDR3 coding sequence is TGTGCCAGCAGTTCTATGGGGGGAAGTCAATTCAATCAGCCCCAGCATTTT.